The text below deals with one T cell receptor beta chain. Its specific antigen is unknown. No clone much larger than this one lies a single base away; base qualities are absent. The sample belongs to a study of chemoradiotherapy in HPV16-positive cancers (dated by TCRdb to between 2022 and 2023). At the level of the whole study: Using functional T-cell assays on cells from a couple of HPV16-positive patients, the researchers defined candidate HPV-specific T-cell clones and common TCR motifs. The study asked whether T-cell immunity to the HPV oncoproteins E6 and E7 changes during chemoradiotherapy and whether this immunity affects survival. TCR repertoires from roughly 93 patients with HPV-related cancers were then used to track the candidate HPV-specific TCRs and motifs. Results the study describes overall, beyond this receptor: The functional definition of HPV-specific T cells was derived from only two HPV16-positive patients, and the survival association was reported for HPV16-positive patients. Improved recurrence-free survival in HPV16-positive patients was associated with expansion of HPV-responsive T cells during chemoradiotherapy. Expansion of candidate HPV-specific clones and E7-related TCR motifs was observed in the tumor microenvironment during treatment, whereas no such expansion was observed for non-HPV-specific T cells.

Libraries were built with the immunoSEQ multiplex PCR assay. This is the immuneACCESS table as TCRdb keeps it, with only in-frame sequences that have V and J called. A part of the clones is gone; compared with another copy, unresolved V genes explain less than half, and the rest is unexplained. A total of around 33,000 clones appear in this sample, about 88% of them only once. The ten top clones hold around 2.3% of the sample. Repertoires were sampled repeatedly over the course of chemoradiotherapy so that clonal expansion in the tumor microenvironment could be followed. Source: blood, taken from a patient who underwent chemoradiotherapy. This receptor was identified in a human donor with HPV-associated anogenital cancer.

The DNA is as follows: TGTGCCAGCAGCTTGGCCCAGGGAGTGAACACCGGGGAGCTGTTTTTT. This encodes CASSLAQGVNTGELFF. The rearranged chain carries TRBV5-4 and TRBJ2-2, with the D assignment possibly TRBD1 or TRBD2, given 5 matching bases for each. From its cysteine to its phenylalanine, the CDR3 spans 16 amino acids. Only CDR3 DNA is held: 48 bases, read in frame from base 1. From a lookup of the germline V gene (reference sequence), CDR1 and CDR2 are SGHNT and YYREEE. The junction carries 10 bases between V and J, which are trimmed by 0 bases and 1 base respectively.